The 21 T cell receptor beta chains presented below share a single source sample, sequenced in a study of T cells expressing NK-cell markers. One entry per CDR3 protein, without DNA, is what TCRdb gives after re-calling the 5' RACE reads. The record lists some 600,000 distinct CDR3 sequences, of which the ten most abundant hold 3.5% to 4.5%. Sequencing was performed on blood T cells: a sorted CD56 or NKG2C T cell subset, CD4+ or CD8+ T cells, or bulk PBMC T cells (not recorded which). These receptors were collected from a young man in good health.

This rearrangement joins TRBV5-1 to TRBJ2-7; the D gene TCRdb calls, TRBD1, cannot be checked with no DNA. There are 16 residues in the CDR3. The germline CDR1 and CDR2 sequences are SGHRS and YFSETQ. This CDR3 reads CASSLERGQGIYEQYF.

The chain employs TRBV5-5 and TRBJ1-6. The germline CDR1 and CDR2 sequences are SGHKS and YYEKEE (reference sequence). CDR3 length equals 14 residues. The CDR3: CASSDIDGNSPLHF. The complete variable domain, with remaining parts taken from reference TRBV5-5 and TRBJ1-6, reads DAGVTQSPTHLIKTRGQQVTLRCSPISGHKSVSWYQQVLGQGPQFIFQYYEKEERGRGNFPDRFSARQFPNYSSELNVNALLLGDSALYLCASSDIDGNSPLHFGNGTRLTVT.

The chain combines TRBV5-1 with TRBJ2-2; TCRdb's D call, TRBD2, is unchecked because there is no DNA. CDR3 length: 16 amino acids. Germline V CDR1 and CDR2: SGHRS, YFSETQ. CDR3 loop: CASSLSSGRSGGELFF.

The V gene is TRBV27, the J gene TRBJ1-2; the D call of TRBD1 rests on TCRdb alone, since no DNA is present to check it. Per germline, CDR1 MNHEY and CDR2 SMNVEV (reference sequence). The CDR3 runs 14 residues. The CDR3 is CASSLGTGYSGYTF.

The chain recombines TRBV24-1 with TRBJ2-5. This CDR3 contains 13 residues. The germline V gene encodes CDR1 KGHDR and CDR2 SFDVKD. The chain's CDR3 is CATNGGVQETQYF.

The J gene is TRBJ2-5, the V gene TRBV15; TCRdb gives TRBD2 as the D gene, but with no DNA this cannot be confirmed. This CDR3 contains 16 residues. From germline, CDR1 is LNHNV and CDR2 YYDKDF (reference sequence). CDR3 sequence: CATKSGLAGALETQYF. Full variable domain (rest looked up from reference TRBV15 and TRBJ2-5): DAMVIQNPRYQVTQFGKPVTLSCSQTLNHNVMYWYQQKSSQAPKLLFHYYDKDFNNEADTPDNFQSRRPNTSFCFLDIRSPGLGDTAMYLCATKSGLAGALETQYFGPGTRLLVL.

This chain uses TRBV28 with TRBJ2-1; TCRdb calls TRBD2, which cannot be checked without DNA. Germline CDR1 MDHEN, CDR2 SYDVKM. The length of the CDR3 is 13 residues. The CDR3 reads CASSRGGTDEQFF.

V gene TRBV3-1 combines with J gene TRBJ2-1; TCRdb picks TRBD2, but there is no DNA to check that call. Per germline, CDR1 LGHDT and CDR2 YNNKEL (reference sequence). CDR3 size: 17 residues. CDR3 protein: CASSQESGGSRRNEQFF.

The rearrangement joins TRBV25-1 to TRBJ2-1; TCRdb returns TRBD2, unconfirmable since there is no DNA. The length of the CDR3 is 17 residues. Germline V gene lookup returns CDR1 MGHDK and CDR2 SYGVNS. CDR3 protein: CASSEWPSGPSYNEQFF.

This CDR3 is CASSLGRNEKLFF. This chain uses TRBV7-9 with TRBJ1-4. Per the germline V gene, CDR1 is SEHNR and CDR2 is FQNEAQ (reference sequence). This CDR3 contains 13 residues.

The chain employs TRBV12-3 or TRBV12-4 and TRBJ2-7; the TCRdb D gene call, TRBD2, has no DNA to confirm it. The CDR3 covers 15 residues. The chain's CDR3 is CASSLEGSPSYEQYF.

The V gene is TRBV5-1, the J gene TRBJ2-3; no DNA is available, so the TRBD1 call from TCRdb remains unchecked. The CDR3 consists of 15 residues. Looked up from germline, CDR1 is SGHRS and CDR2 is YFSETQ. This CDR3 is CASSLGDSLSGTQYF.

This chain uses TRBV18 with TRBJ2-3. Germline V lookup: CDR1 KGHSH, CDR2 LQKENI. The CDR3 is made up of 13 amino acids. The CDR3 reads CASSPNPADTQYF.

This chain connects TRBV3-1 to TRBJ2-5; the TRBD2 assignment by TCRdb is unverifiable without DNA. The CDR3 is made up of 11 amino acids. From germline, CDR1 is LGHDT and CDR2 YNNKEL (reference sequence). CDR3 amino acids: CAIASGETQYF.

The rearrangement links TRBV25-1 to TRBJ1-2; absent DNA, TCRdb's TRBD1 call cannot be checked. The CDR3 sequence is 17 residues long. Germline CDR1 is MGHDK and CDR2 is SYGVNS. This chain's CDR3 is CASVGDRGPLSRDGYTF.

This chain joins TRBV25-1 and TRBJ1-1; TCRdb's D gene call, TRBD1, goes unchecked for lack of DNA. The CDR3 consists of 15 residues. Germline lookup yields CDR1 MGHDK and CDR2 SYGVNS. The CDR3 here is CASSEGTGGRTEAFF.

The chain links TRBV7-9 to TRBJ2-3; TCRdb designates TRBD1, a call that cannot be tested without DNA. This CDR3 spans 14 amino acids. CDR1 and CDR2 (germline): SEHNR, FQNEAQ (reference sequence). CDR3 in amino acids: CASSWDRESDTQYF. Variable domain in full (rest from reference TRBV7-9 and TRBJ2-3): DTGVSQNPRHKITKRGQNVTFRCDPISEHNRLYWYRQTLGQGPEFLTYFQNEAQLEKSRLLSDRFSAERPKGSFSTLEIQRTEQGDSAMYLCASSWDRESDTQYFGPGTRLTVL.

The chain couples TRBV5-1 to TRBJ2-1; no DNA is available, so the TRBD1 call from TCRdb remains unchecked. Germline V gene data show CDR1 as SGHRS and CDR2 as YFSETQ. The CDR3 is 15 residues long. The CDR3 region is CASTPAPSSYNEQFF.

The chain uses TRBV27 and TRBJ1-3; TCRdb's D call, TRBD1, is unchecked because there is no DNA. Germline CDR1 and CDR2: MNHEY and SMNVEV (reference sequence). The CDR3 consists of 17 residues. CDR3 amino acids: CASSFLPPGGGANTIYF.

CDR3 amino acids: CASSLDLFGTQYF. The gene calls are TRBV5-1 and TRBJ2-5. CDR1 and CDR2 from the germline V gene are SGHRS and YFSETQ. The CDR3 contains 13 residues.

CDR3 sequence reads: CSARVRERQPQHF. This chain joins TRBV20-1 and TRBJ1-5; TCRdb picks TRBD1, but there is no DNA to check that call. CDR1 is DFQATT, CDR2 SNEGSKA, per germline (reference sequence). CDR3 length: 13 amino acids.